The clone carrying this TCR beta chain turned up a few times. Its antigen is not identified. These data come from a study of blood T cells in healthy people across ages. Across the whole study: Template switching picked up about one barcoded beta molecule for each two T cells. Study-wide points: With age, beta diversity per million T cells declined roughly linearly, significantly by around 43.

A sample-barcoded 5' primer and a J-beta primer mix were used in a second PCR of about 7 to 12 cycles. TCRdb redid the calling of the 5' RACE reads with MiXCR, one entry per CDR3 protein. Of 550,000 to 750,000 distinct CDR3 sequences in the sample, about 21% are singletons; the top ten hold 3.6%. With V trimmed by 1 base and J by 14 bases, 0 bases remained unmatched. Germline-derived CDR1 and CDR2 are SGHTA and FQGNSA. The CDR3 loop spans 12 amino acids. Isolating PBMCs gave at least 7 million of these cells per sample. The V call is TRBV7-2, the J call TRBJ2-3; TRBD2 matches 13 bases. The sequence derives from a man between 65 and 85 years old in good health. The sequencing input was blood. CDR3 sequence reads: CASSLGTSGGYF. CDR3 DNA sequence: TGTGCCAGCAGCTTAGGGACTAGCGGGGGGTATTTT.